The 8 T cell receptor beta chains reported below all come from one sample, sequenced in a study of regulatory T cells in long-lasting Graves disease. Stated time point: newly diagnosed GD, antithyroid drugs for less than 3 months. PBMCs were the source of the RNA used for TCR sequencing. Relying on iRepertoire HTBI primers and Arm-PCR of CDR3 regions, the team built TCR beta libraries. TCRdb fed the multiplex PCR reads into MiXCR, producing one record per CDR3 protein. The repertoire holds some 340,000 distinct CDR3 sequences, with about an eighth as singletons. These same records also appear under a second study, on T cells in Graves' hyperthyroidism and ophthalmopathy.

The sample here was peripheral blood mononuclear cells (PBMCs), taken at new diagnosis, from a patient treated with antithyroid drugs. The receptors were gathered from a woman under 30 with Graves disease.

This clonotype appeared many times. The chain carries TRBV19 and TRBJ1-1; D is possibly TRBD1 (6 bases). The V and J ends lost 2 bases and 3 bases respectively, with 19 bases between them. Germline lookup yields CDR1 LNHDA and CDR2 SQIVND (reference sequence). CDR3 length: 17 residues. CDR3: CASSIYGGQKDYTEAFF. The CDR3 DNA reads as TGTGCCAGTAGTATATATGGGGGCCAAAAAGACTACACTGAAGCTTTCTTT.

This clonotype appeared many times. The gene calls are TRBV6-1 and TRBJ1-1; TRBD1 is a possible D gene (6 bases). Per the germline V gene, CDR1 is MNHNS and CDR2 is SASEGT. This CDR3 has 14 amino acids. The V gene lost 3 bases and the J gene lost 2 bases, with 10 bases spanning the gap. CDR3 bases: TGTGCCAGCAGTGACGCGGGGGGCAACACTGAAGCTTTCTTT. This codes for CASSDAGGNTEAFF.

This clonotype was detected ten times or more. The chain uses TRBV20-1 and TRBJ2-1; weak D call: TRBD2 (6 bases). The germline V gene encodes CDR1 DFQATT and CDR2 SNEGSKA (reference sequence). The CDR3 totals 14 residues. Between the trimmed V and J ends, which lost 0 bases and 4 bases, there was a span of 10 bases. This CDR3 reads CSARDFAGYNEQFF. Here the CDR3 DNA reads TGCAGTGCTAGAGATTTTGCGGGGTACAATGAGCAGTTCTTC.

This clonotype was seen repeatedly, ten times or more. The chain carries TRBV5-8 and TRBJ2-7; TRBD1 aligns across 7 bases. The germline CDR1 and CDR2 sequences are SGHTS and YDEGEE. Trimming cost V 6 bases and J 2 bases; bases outside gene matches: 8. CDR3 length: 14 amino acids. The CDR3 region is CASKWTGITYEQYV. In DNA form, the CDR3 reads TGTGCCAGCAAGTGGACAGGAATAACCTACGAGCAGTACGTC.

This clonotype was observed at least ten times. J is TRBJ2-1 and V is TRBV6-2 or TRBV6-3; D might be TRBD2 (5 bases). CDR3 size: 15 residues. The V end was cut by 8 bases, the J end by 0 bases, with 14 bases between. The germline V gene has CDR1 MNHEY and CDR2 SVGEGT. CDR3 sequence reads: CASGSPSTSYNEQFF. CDR3 DNA sequence: TGTGCCAGCGGGAGCCCTAGTACCTCCTACAATGAGCAGTTCTTC.

The V gene is TRBV15, the J gene TRBJ2-7; 13 positions agree with TRBD2. V trimming: 2 bases; J trimming: 11 bases; junction bases outside the gene matches: 9. From germline, CDR1 is LNHNV and CDR2 YYDKDF (reference sequence). The CDR3 totals 15 residues. CDR3 in amino acids: CATSRSRLAGGIKYF. In DNA, the CDR3 is TGTGCCACCAGCAGATCCCGACTAGCGGGAGGCATTAAGTACTTC. Drawing the rest from reference TRBV15 and TRBJ2-7, the complete variable domain is DAMVIQNPRYQVTQFGKPVTLSCSQTLNHNVMYWYQQKSSQAPKLLFHYYDKDFNNEADTPDNFQSRRPNTSFCFLDIRSPGLGDTAMYLCATSRSRLAGGIKYFGPGTRLTVT.

This clonotype was seen ten or more times. Here the CDR3 reads CASSEGEALQETQYF. The CDR3 DNA reads as TGTGCCAGCAGCGAGGGGGAGGCCCTTCAAGAGACCCAGTACTTC. This rearrangement joins TRBV11-2 to TRBJ2-5; D could derive from TRBD1 or TRBD2 (6 bases each). The CDR3 runs to 15 residues. Looked up from germline, CDR1 is SGHAT and CDR2 is FQNNGV. Trimming removed 5 bases from V and 2 bases from J, with 15 bases in between.

This clonotype was seen ten or more times. The chain is built from TRBV18 and TRBJ1-2; D perhaps matches TRBD1 (5 bases). Germline CDR1 reads KGHSH; CDR2 reads LQKENI. This CDR3 contains 16 residues. V was pared by 3 bases and J by 8 bases, with 22 bases between. The chain's CDR3 is CASSPRYGRELEGYTF. Written as DNA, the CDR3 is TGTGCCAGCTCACCCCGCTACGGCAGGGAGCTGGAGGGCTACACCTTC.